This TCR beta chain derives from a study of cytomegalovirus exposure and HLA in healthy donors. PCR involved 60 Vbeta and 13 Jbeta primers. Clones were read by immunoSEQ multiplex PCR, and TCRdb kept only the in-frame ones, dropping some. The sample includes 90,000 to 150,000 clones, over 60% of them seen just once. CDR1 and CDR2 from the germline V gene are LNHDA and SQIVND (reference sequence). The V end was cut by 2 bases, the J end by 7 bases, with 21 bases between. The CDR3 is 17 amino acids. The specimen sequenced was PBMCs. The chain is built from TRBV19 and TRBJ1-5; possibly TRBD1 for D (5 bases). The clonotype originates from a human donor in good health. The CDR3 region has the DNA TGTGCCAGTAGTATATCTTTGGGCAGGGTTATAGACCAGCCCCAGCATTTT. Translating it yields CASSISLGRVIDQPQHF.